One and the same sample provided the 30 T cell receptor beta chains below, sequenced in a study of blood T cell repertoires in COVID-19. Clones were sequenced by immunoSEQ multiplex PCR, and TCRdb holds only the in-frame ones, with some missing. The table includes 200,000 to 250,000 clones, about 84% detected once. The sequencing sample was made of PBMCs or T cells enriched from blood (not recorded which). These receptors came from a man aged 25-40 years with acute COVID-19.

The chain couples TRBV6-5 to TRBJ1-2; 8 nucleotides align to TRBD1. V lost 2 bases to trimming and J lost 8 bases; unmatched junction nucleotides: 7. Germline-derived CDR1 and CDR2 are MNHEY and SVGAGI. The length of the CDR3 is 14 residues. CDR3 nucleotides: TGTGCCAGCAGTTACGCCGACAGGGGAGGCGGCTACACCTTC. Protein sequence: CASSYADRGGGYTF.

In DNA form, the CDR3 reads TGTGCCAGCAGCTCCCCGGGACAGCCCCCTGGCTACACCTTC. Amino acids: CASSSPGQPPGYTF. The chain joins TRBV7-9 to TRBJ1-2; 7 positions match TRBD1. The V and J ends lost 4 bases and 7 bases, in that order; junction bases with no gene match: 9. Germline loops: CDR1 SEHNR, CDR2 FQNEAQ (reference sequence). CDR3 size: 14 residues.

This clone was observed a handful of times. CDR3 amino acids: CASSQDNSQETQYF. CDR3 coding DNA: TGCGCCAGCAGCCAAGATAACAGCCAAGAGACCCAGTACTTC. This chain connects TRBV4-1 to TRBJ2-5, with D uncertain. The germline V gene has CDR1 MGHRA and CDR2 YSYEKL. V gave up 0 bases and J gave up 1 base, with 6 bases separating them. The length of the CDR3 is 14 residues.

The CDR3 reads CASSSQALGNEQFF. The CDR3 DNA sequence: TGTGCCAGTAGTAGCCAGGCCCTCGGAAATGAGCAGTTCTTC. V gene TRBV19 combines with J gene TRBJ2-1; D is ambiguous. From germline, CDR1 is LNHDA and CDR2 SQIVND (reference sequence). There are 14 residues in the CDR3. V was trimmed by 4 bases and J by 7 bases, leaving 14 bases between them.

Only one count was recorded for this clone. The chain combines TRBV3-1 (or the pseudogene TRBV3-2) with TRBJ2-2; the D gene is possibly TRBD2 (5 bases). Germline V gives CDR1 LGHDT, CDR2 YNNKEL (reference sequence). Trimming stripped 4 bases from V and 6 bases from J, with 15 bases between. The CDR3 runs 15 residues. CDR3 coding DNA: TGTGCCAGCAGCCTAAACGAGGGTTTCGCCGGGGAGCTGTTTTTT. Protein product: CASSLNEGFAGELFF.

CDR3 protein: CASAQPQGPTAGTSGVRGTQYF. The CDR3 DNA reads as TGCGCCAGCGCCCAACCACAGGGGCCGACCGCAGGGACTAGCGGGGTTCGGGGGACCCAGTACTTC. The chain joins TRBV5-1 to TRBJ2-5, with 13 bases aligning to TRBD2. This CDR3 is built from 22 residues. J was trimmed by 7 bases and V by 7 bases; bases with no gene match: 31. The germline V gene encodes CDR1 SGHRS and CDR2 YFSETQ. The full variable domain, its missing parts supplied by reference TRBV5-1 and TRBJ2-5, is KAGVTQTPRYLIKTRGQQVTLSCSPISGHRSVSWYQQTPGQGLQFLFEYFSETQRNKGNFPGRFSGRQFSNSRSEMNVSTLELGDSALYLCASAQPQGPTAGTSGVRGTQYFGPGTRLLVL.

This clone has a handful of counts. The gene calls are TRBV5-5 and TRBJ1-4, with 7 nucleotides matching TRBD1. The length of the CDR3 is 18 residues. In germline, CDR1 is SGHKS, CDR2 YYEKEE (reference sequence). V shed 6 bases and J 1 base; nucleotides not matched to a gene: 15. The CDR3 DNA reads as TGTGCCAGCAACCCAACCCACCGGGACAGAGTAACTAATGAAAAACTGTTTTTT. Its protein product is CASNPTHRDRVTNEKLFF.

This chain connects TRBV5-4 to TRBJ2-5, with D possibly matching TRBD2 (6 bases). Germline CDR1 reads SGHNT; CDR2 reads YYREEE (reference sequence). The CDR3 sequence is 14 residues long. The ends were cut back, 1 base at V and 5 bases at J, with 12 bases in the middle. CDR3 region: CASSLKGLGETQYF. CDR3 coding DNA: TGTGCCAGCAGCTTGAAGGGACTGGGCGAGACCCAGTACTTC.

The chain recombines TRBV5-6 with TRBJ2-7; 9 nucleotides match TRBD1. The V segment lost 4 bases and the J segment 6 bases; nucleotides outside the gene matches: 5. Germline CDR1 SGHDT, CDR2 YYEEEE. The CDR3 spans 13 residues. In nucleotides, the CDR3 is TGTGCCAGCAGCGTTGGGACAGGGTTCGAGCAGTACTTC. It translates to CASSVGTGFEQYF. The full variable domain, in which reference TRBV5-6 and TRBJ2-7 provide the parts outside the CDR3, is DAGVTQSPTHLIKTRGQQVTLRCSPKSGHDTVSWYQQALGQGPQFIFQYYEEEERQRGNFPDRFSGHQFPNYSSELNVNALLLGDSALYLCASSVGTGFEQYFGPGTRLTVT.

The rearrangement links TRBV7-6 to TRBJ1-3, with 7 bases that match TRBD1. The CDR3 loop spans 17 amino acids. The V gene's germline CDR1 is SGHVS and CDR2 FNYEAQ. Trimming at V came to 2 bases and at J to 0 bases, leaving 7 bases not matched to a gene. DNA for the CDR3: TGTGCCAGCAGCTTACTCCAGGGGACAGTCTCTGGAAACACCATATATTTT. It encodes CASSLLQGTVSGNTIYF.

Of note for this clone: Different DNA sequences within this sample yield the same CDR3. The genes are TRBV5-1 and TRBJ1-1; weak D call: TRBD1 (6 bases). This CDR3 region has 14 residues. Germline V gene sequence: CDR1 SGHRS, CDR2 YFSETQ. Deletions cut 2 bases from V and 1 base from J, with 9 bases between. DNA for the CDR3: TGCGCCAGCAGCTTAGGACAGCAGAACACTGAAGCTTTCTTT. Its protein product is CASSLGQQNTEAFF. The variable domain in full, with the rest retrieved from reference TRBV5-1 and TRBJ1-1, is KAGVTQTPRYLIKTRGQQVTLSCSPISGHRSVSWYQQTPGQGLQFLFEYFSETQRNKGNFPGRFSGRQFSNSRSEMNVSTLELGDSALYLCASSLGQQNTEAFFGQGTRLTVV.

The rearrangement links TRBV7-9 to TRBJ2-7; D is perhaps TRBD2 (5 bases). The CDR3 is 14 amino acids. Germline CDR1 SEHNR, CDR2 FQNEAQ (reference sequence). The V and J ends lost 1 base and 7 bases respectively, with 14 bases between them. DNA for the CDR3: TGTGCCAGCAGCTTAGGCCTAGCAGTTGAAGAGCAGTACTTC. This encodes CASSLGLAVEEQYF.

This clone was picked up a small number of times. This chain uses TRBV27 with TRBJ1-1; maybe TRBD1 (6 bases). V was cut by 5 bases and J by 0 bases, with 16 bases left in between. Looked up from germline, CDR1 is MNHEY and CDR2 is SMNVEV (reference sequence). The CDR3 loop spans 16 amino acids. The DNA of the CDR3 is TGTGCCAGCAGTCGATACGGGGAGGGGGTGAACACTGAAGCTTTCTTT. This gives the protein CASSRYGEGVNTEAFF.

This chain joins TRBV2 and TRBJ2-1; tentatively, D is TRBD2 (7 bases). The CDR3 loop spans 15 amino acids. In germline, CDR1 is SNHLY, CDR2 FYNNEI. Trimming took 5 bases from V and 6 from J, leaving 17 bases between them. CDR3 bases: TGTGCCAGCAGTCGGGGGGCCCGACGGGGCAATGAGCAGTTCTTC. Translated, it gives CASSRGARRGNEQFF.

This chain connects TRBV19 to TRBJ2-3; D unresolved. V was cut by 0 bases and J by 7 bases, with 8 bases left in between. This CDR3 has 13 residues. CDR1 is LNHDA and CDR2 is SQIVND in the germline V gene (reference sequence). CDR3 residues: CASSIDHRNTQYF. DNA of the CDR3: TGTGCCAGTAGTATAGATCACAGAAATACGCAGTATTTT.

This rearrangement joins TRBV19 to TRBJ2-1; 9 bases are a match to TRBD1. Germline-derived CDR1 and CDR2 are LNHDA and SQIVND (reference sequence). This CDR3 contains 16 residues. V lost 2 bases, J lost 7 bases, and 9 bases stayed unmatched. The CDR3 DNA reads TGTGCCAGTAGTATAAAGGCACAGGGGGCGTCGAATGAGCAGTTCTTC. The encoded protein is CASSIKAQGASNEQFF. Based on the CDR3 plus reference TRBV19 and TRBJ2-1, the full variable domain is DGGITQSPKYLFRKEGQNVTLSCEQNLNHDAMYWYRQDPGQGLRLIYYSQIVNDFQKGDIAEGYSVSREKKESFPLTVTSAQKNPTAFYLCASSIKAQGASNEQFFGPGTRLTVL.

CDR3 in amino acids: CASSLTPADPRGETQYF. The CDR3, as DNA: TGTGCCAGCAGCCTCACCCCGGCGGACCCCCGAGGGGAGACCCAGTACTTC. The chain uses TRBV9 and TRBJ2-5, with D tentatively TRBD2 (5 bases). CDR3 length: 17 residues. Germline CDR1 is SGDLS and CDR2 is YYNGEE. Trimming took off 4 bases at V and 5 bases at J, with 24 bases between the two ends.

The chain is built from TRBV14 and TRBJ1-2, with D unclear. Trimming removed 0 bases at V and 11 bases at J, with 10 bases between. The length of the CDR3 is 12 residues. Germline V lookup: CDR1 SGHDN, CDR2 FVKESK. The CDR3: CASSQDFEGYTF. CDR3 DNA sequence: TGTGCCAGCAGCCAAGATTTCGAGGGATACACCTTC. Drawing the rest from reference TRBV14 and TRBJ1-2, the complete variable domain is EAGVTQFPSHSVIEKGQTVTLRCDPISGHDNLYWYRRVMGKEIKFLLHFVKESKQDESGMPNNRFLAERTGGTYSTLKVQPAELEDSGVYFCASSQDFEGYTFGSGTRLTVV.

This clone was seen a handful of times. The chain couples TRBV19 to TRBJ1-3; unclear D gene. Germline V gene lookup returns CDR1 LNHDA and CDR2 SQIVND (reference sequence). The germline V and J ends were trimmed by 6 bases and 0 bases, with 12 bases remaining between them. This CDR3 is built from 15 residues. As DNA, the CDR3 is TGTGCCAGTAGGCTCGACCGGAGCTCTGGAAACACCATATATTTT. Amino acid sequence: CASRLDRSSGNTIYF. The full variable domain, in which reference TRBV19 and TRBJ1-3 provide the parts outside the CDR3, is DGGITQSPKYLFRKEGQNVTLSCEQNLNHDAMYWYRQDPGQGLRLIYYSQIVNDFQKGDIAEGYSVSREKKESFPLTVTSAQKNPTAFYLCASRLDRSSGNTIYFGEGSWLTVV.

This chain uses TRBV9 with TRBJ1-3; weak D call: TRBD1 (6 bases). CDR1 is SGDLS, CDR2 YYNGEE, per germline. The V and J ends lost 5 bases and 0 bases respectively, with 18 bases between them. The CDR3 totals 17 residues. Here the CDR3 reads CASSQGGDRISGNTIYF. CDR3 sequence (DNA): TGTGCCAGCAGTCAAGGTGGTGACAGGATCTCTGGAAACACCATATATTTT.

The chain couples TRBV6-1 to TRBJ2-5; D perhaps matches TRBD1 (5 bases). The ends were cut back, 3 bases at V and 9 bases at J, with 11 bases in the middle. The CDR3 has 12 residues. The germline CDR1 and CDR2 sequences are MNHNS and SASEGT. The CDR3 nucleotides are TGTGCCAGCAGTGATATCATAGGGGCCCAGTACTTC. As protein: CASSDIIGAQYF.

The rearrangement uses TRBV7-3 and TRBJ1-3, with D unclear. The V end lost 5 bases, the J end lost 3 bases, and 14 bases lay between the germline ends. CDR1 and CDR2 (germline): SGHTA, FQGTGA. CDR3 length: 15 residues. This chain's CDR3 is CASSPRSGYGNTIYF. As DNA, the CDR3 is TGTGCCAGCAGCCCCAGGTCGGGGTATGGAAACACCATATATTTT.

The V call is TRBV9, the J call TRBJ2-7; possible D gene TRBD1, 5 bases. In germline, CDR1 is SGDLS, CDR2 YYNGEE. Trimming removed 3 bases at V and 3 bases at J, with 22 bases between. The CDR3 is made up of 17 amino acids. The CDR3 DNA reads TGTGCCAGCAGCGCCTCCCCTATCGGACATGCCGTCTACGAGCAGTACTTC. It codes for CASSASPIGHAVYEQYF.

The chain couples TRBV7-6 to TRBJ1-5, with 9 bases fitting TRBD1. Germline loops: CDR1 SGHVS, CDR2 FNYEAQ. The CDR3 is 15 residues long. J lost 0 bases, V lost 5 bases, and 2 bases had no gene match. Written as DNA, the CDR3 is TGTGCCAGCAGCCCGGGACAGGGTAGCAATCAGCCCCAGCATTTT. As protein: CASSPGQGSNQPQHF.

J is TRBJ2-7 and V is TRBV6-5, with 9 bases fitting TRBD1. This CDR3 is 14 amino acids long. Trimming removed 7 bases from V and 2 bases from J; junction bases left unmatched: 6. Germline lookup yields CDR1 MNHEY and CDR2 SVGAGI. In DNA, the CDR3 is TGTGCCAGCACCGAACGACAGGGGGCCTACGAGCAGTACTTC. Translating gives CASTERQGAYEQYF.

CDR3 sequence reads: CASPFRSEAFF. The CDR3 DNA follows: TGTGCCAGCCCTTTCCGTTCTGAAGCTTTCTTT. V usage is TRBV19 and J usage is TRBJ1-1, with unresolved D. This CDR3 is built from 11 residues. Trimming pared 9 bases from V and 6 bases from J, leaving 11 bases between. In germline, CDR1 is LNHDA, CDR2 SQIVND (reference sequence). Filled out from reference TRBV19 and TRBJ1-1, the complete variable domain reads DGGITQSPKYLFRKEGQNVTLSCEQNLNHDAMYWYRQDPGQGLRLIYYSQIVNDFQKGDIAEGYSVSREKKESFPLTVTSAQKNPTAFYLCASPFRSEAFFGQGTRLTVV.

The chain links TRBV27 to TRBJ1-6; 7 bases agree with TRBD1. V dropped 5 bases and J dropped 3; count of bases not matched to a gene: 4. CDR1 is MNHEY and CDR2 is SMNVEV in the germline V gene (reference sequence). The CDR3 extends over 15 amino acids. The CDR3 protein is CASSRQGDYNSPLHF. In DNA, the CDR3 is TGTGCCAGCAGTCGCCAGGGGGACTATAATTCACCCCTCCACTTT.

The rearrangement uses TRBV5-1 and TRBJ2-5; 9 bases agree with TRBD2. The CDR3 loop spans 15 amino acids. The J segment lost 5 bases and the V segment lost 2 bases, leaving 7 bases of the junction unmatched. The germline V gene encodes CDR1 SGHRS and CDR2 YFSETQ. The CDR3 sequence is CASSFRGGAEETQYF. DNA of the CDR3: TGCGCCAGCAGCTTCCGCGGGGGGGCCGAGGAGACCCAGTACTTC.

This chain joins TRBV19 and TRBJ1-1; D remains ambiguous. The CDR3 is 15 amino acids. Trimming took off 7 bases at V and 0 bases at J, with 15 bases between the two ends. Germline V gene sequence: CDR1 LNHDA, CDR2 SQIVND (reference sequence). CDR3 residues: CASKIRGTVNTEAFF. CDR3 coding DNA: TGTGCCAGTAAGATCCGGGGAACCGTGAACACTGAAGCTTTCTTT.

The chain joins TRBV5-1 to TRBJ1-4, with 7 bases that match TRBD1. This CDR3 contains 15 residues. With 2 bases clipped from V and 8 bases from J, the junction kept 9 bases outside the gene matches. Germline CDR1 is SGHRS and CDR2 is YFSETQ. The CDR3 loop reads CASSFSGGKDEKLFF. In nucleotides, the CDR3 is TGCGCCAGCAGCTTCTCAGGGGGAAAAGACGAAAAACTGTTTTTT. Supplemented by reference TRBV5-1 and TRBJ1-4, the full variable domain reads KAGVTQTPRYLIKTRGQQVTLSCSPISGHRSVSWYQQTPGQGLQFLFEYFSETQRNKGNFPGRFSGRQFSNSRSEMNVSTLELGDSALYLCASSFSGGKDEKLFFGSGTQLSVL.